The source of this TCR beta chain is a study of blood T cell repertoires in COVID-19. Background on the study: The origin of the acute and convalescent COVID-19 samples was the United States, Italy and Spain.

Trimming removed 5 bases at V and 2 bases at J, with 9 bases between. CDR1 and CDR2 (germline): MNHNS, SASEGT. This CDR3 is built from 13 residues. Clones were read by immunoSEQ multiplex PCR, and TCRdb kept only the in-frame ones, dropping some. The sample records around 130,000 clones, about 81% being singletons. The source is a man in his forties or fifties with acute COVID-19. The sample was PBMCs or T cells enriched from blood (not recorded which). The gene calls are TRBV6-1 and TRBJ1-2; no clear D. The chain's CDR3 is CASSLVINYGYTF. The CDR3 region has the DNA TGTGCCAGCAGTCTAGTTATCAACTATGGCTACACCTTC.